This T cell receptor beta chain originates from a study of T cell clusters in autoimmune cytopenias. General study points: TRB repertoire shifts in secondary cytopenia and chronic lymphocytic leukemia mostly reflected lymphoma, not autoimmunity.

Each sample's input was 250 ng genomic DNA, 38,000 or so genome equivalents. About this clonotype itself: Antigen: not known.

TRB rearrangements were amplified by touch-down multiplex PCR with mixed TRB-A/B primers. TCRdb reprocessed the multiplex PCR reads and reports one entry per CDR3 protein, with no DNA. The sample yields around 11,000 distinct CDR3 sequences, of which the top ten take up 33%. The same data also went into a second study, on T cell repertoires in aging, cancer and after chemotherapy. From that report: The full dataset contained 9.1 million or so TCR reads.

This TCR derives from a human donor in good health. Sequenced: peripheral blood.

The CDR3 here is CASSRTAGGGTYNEQFF. The chain has TRBV6-6 and TRBJ2-1; TCRdb reports TRBD2, a call that lacks DNA to check it against. The CDR3 totals 17 residues. CDR1 and CDR2 from the germline V gene are MNHNY and SVGAGI (reference sequence).